This TCR beta chain is from a study of Graves' ophthalmopathy and Graves' hyperthyroidism. Study details: Peripheral blood collection took place at initial diagnosis, before any treatment.

Serum thyroxine and TRAb, along with clinical symptoms, thyroid ultrasound and orbital computed tomography, were what diagnosis relied on. Investigators amplified TCR beta CDR3 regions from RNA transcripts. Second-round multiplex PCR came after first-round RT-PCR with HTBI primers. TCRdb recomputed calls from the multiplex PCR reads with MiXCR, one row per CDR3 protein. Altogether 200,000 to 250,000 distinct CDR3 sequences are present, around 45% being singletons, with the ten largest covering over 40%. Germline CDR1 SGHAT, CDR2 FQNNGV. V lost 2 bases and J lost 2; bases outside the gene matches: 7. This CDR3 has 16 amino acids. This clonotype was picked up a small number of times.

This clonotype was sampled from an adult man with Graves' ophthalmopathy. Sequencing was carried out using peripheral blood. The chain carries TRBV11-2 and TRBJ1-2; 8 nucleotides align to TRBD1. CDR3 protein: CASSLTGGPSNYGYTF. In DNA form, the CDR3 reads TGTGCCAGCAGCTTAACAGGGGGACCCTCCAACTATGGCTACACCTTC.